This T cell receptor beta chain was observed in a study of shared clonotypes between healthy human individuals (TCRdb year 2020). Context from the whole study: A couple of women and a few men aged 18 to 49 years were included in the cohort. For each donor, three plates each were used for CD4 naive and CD4 memory, two plates were used for CD8 naive, and one plate was used for CD8 memory. The study deeply sequenced blood TCR repertoires of five healthy adults to estimate repertoire size and the extent of clonotype sharing between individuals. To increase sequencing depth and limit assay-specific biases, different laboratories used diverse techniques to prepare libraries and sequence TCR repertoires. Between about 0.85 and 9.5 billion PBMCs per donor were obtained by leukapheresis. Summary of the overall study and its limitations: Because the study included only a small number of donors, the genetic and exposure-history diversity represented was limited. Pairwise subsampling indicated that sequencing depth was expected to affect the degree of clonotype sharing among donors. Sharing across four donors was observed for about 5% of naive CD4, 3.5% of naive CD8, about 2.5% of memory CD4, and about 0.4% of memory CD8 clonotypes. Sampling was restricted to blood, and TCR repertoires in tissue are likely to differ from TCR repertoires in blood. Compared with non-shared clonotypes, clonotypes shared by all four sorted-subset donors had higher generation probabilities. Naive subsets generally had larger estimated clonotype richness than memory subsets did. Even with the large sequencing depth, rarefaction of the sorted-subset datasets indicated that sequencing was incomplete.

TCR CDR3 regions were amplified from genomic DNA by multiplex PCR using the deep immunoSEQ assay. Extracted genomic DNA from each cell subset was distributed evenly across all wells of several immunoSEQ 96-well plates, and each plate was treated as a replicate. For sorted subsets, each replicate PCR was loaded with about 200 ng genomic DNA, equivalent to 25,000 to 35,000 T cell genomes. Purified libraries were quantified with a Qubit 3.0 fluorometer, sized on a Bioanalyzer 2100, and re-quantified with the KAPA Library Quantification kit. A separate single-read 150-cycle Illumina NextSeq 550 flow cell was used to sequence each immunoSEQ 96-well plate. As for the original processing: Because only junctional sequences without quality scores were contained in the immunoSEQ output, filtering matching that applied to full-length reads could not be performed. Sequences were annotated with PyIR, a Python wrapper for IgBLAST v1.9, using IMGT germline references to assign V/J genes and CDR3. Reads with weak V/J assignments (E-value above 1e-6), missing CDR3, stop codons, out-of-frame junctions, or ambiguous translated residues were removed. A V3J clonotype was defined by an identical inferred V gene, J gene, and CDR3 amino acid sequence. The percentage overlap between two repertoires was calculated by dividing the number of shared unique clonotypes by the size of the smaller repertoire. Richness of each repertoire was evaluated using RTK rarefaction, the Chao1 estimator, and Recon v2.1 estimates of unobserved clonotypes. Generation probabilities were computed with OLGA for all TCRbeta clonotypes obtained by the gDNA method from several donors. TCRdb limited this immuneACCESS table to in-frame rearrangements with V and J called. A share of clones is missing; checked studies link under half to unresolved V genes, and the rest is unexplained. That table gives V, J and clone size, and the DNA gave D and trimming. The sample data list around 700,000 clones, and just over 90% of these were observed just once. Approximately 24% of the sample lies in the top ten.

CD8 naive samples were CD45RO-negative cells positively selected for CCR7, giving a CD45RA+CCR7+ population that excluded TemRA cells. Donors were healthy HIV-negative adults with no recently reported acute infections or vaccinations. Every donor was a Caucasian adult residing in Nashville, Tennessee, USA. Blood was collected by leukapheresis, and PBMCs were isolated by Ficoll-Histopaque density gradient centrifugation and then cryopreserved in liquid nitrogen vapor phase. Analytical flow cytometry was used to check the purity and quantity of each magnetically sorted T cell population. Genomic DNA was isolated from each sorted fraction and quantified by UV absorbance on a Nanodrop 2000c. The CDR3 goes from the cysteine to the phenylalanine over 11 residues. Just CDR3 DNA is preserved here, 33 bases in frame from base 1. The germline V gene supplies CDR1 SGDLS and CDR2 YYNGEE. As for this clone: It has no known antigen specificity. One end of the junction fails to match germline, which may point to a read error.

This clonotype originated in a young man in good health. The sequence links TRBV9 to TRBJ2-1; 7 central bases correspond to TRBD1. The material sequenced was naive CD8+ T cells sorted from blood. This specimen's cell subset or site label, interpreted: CD45RA+CCR7+. The DNA reads as follows: TGTGCCAGCAGCGGCAGGGGGTCCTATCTCTTC. This is translated as CASSGRGSYLF.